These T cell receptor beta chains were read from a single sample in a study of cytomegalovirus exposure and HLA in healthy donors. Assay used: immunoSEQ multiplex PCR; TCRdb lists only in-frame clones, some missing. Among about 110,000 clones, approximately 86% were seen once, and the ten largest hold approximately 1.8%. Sequencing used PBMCs. The receptors stem from a man aged 35 to 55 in good health and CMV-seronegative. The CDR3 runs from the conserved cysteine through the conserved F or W. Fields, in order: V gene, J gene, CDR3 protein.

V gene: TRBV5-1
J gene: TRBJ2-3
CDR3 protein: CASSRGQDTQYF

V gene: TRBV29-1
J gene: TRBJ1-1
CDR3 protein: CSVDGPGTEAFF

V gene: TRBV10-1
J gene: TRBJ2-7
CDR3 protein: CARSLGGVRYEQYF

V gene: TRBV28
J gene: TRBJ2-1
CDR3 protein: CASSTTSGGKDNEQFF

V gene: TRBV10-3
J gene: TRBJ2-1
CDR3 protein: CAISEVEALQFF

V gene: TRBV7-9
J gene: TRBJ2-7
CDR3 protein: CASSFRAGGYEQYF

V gene: TRBV4-2
J gene: TRBJ1-3
CDR3 protein: CASSQSGQSGNTIYF

V gene: TRBV28
J gene: TRBJ1-1
CDR3 protein: CASSETGGKYTEAFF

V gene: TRBV28
J gene: TRBJ2-3
CDR3 protein: CASRTLDREQYF

V gene: TRBV2
J gene: TRBJ1-5
CDR3 protein: CAIRGTGSGNQPQHF

V gene: TRBV7-2
J gene: TRBJ1-5
CDR3 protein: CASSSRTGGQPQHF

V gene: TRBV25-1
J gene: TRBJ1-1
CDR3 protein: CASSEPGYAAGAFF

V gene: TRBV14
J gene: TRBJ1-1
CDR3 protein: CASSLRTGRVTEAFF

V gene: TRBV7-2
J gene: TRBJ1-5
CDR3 protein: CASSLSGTGLQPQHF

V gene: TRBV29-1
J gene: TRBJ1-3
CDR3 protein: CSVGVPGNTIYF

V gene: TRBV5-4
J gene: TRBJ1-1
CDR3 protein: CASSSSGTGGTEAFF

V gene: TRBV13
J gene: TRBJ2-3
CDR3 protein: CASSLGQGGSDTQYF

V gene: TRBV5-1
J gene: TRBJ1-1
CDR3 protein: CASSLPGGTEAFF

V gene: TRBV2
J gene: TRBJ2-1
CDR3 protein: CASSELGSGAYNEQFF

V gene: TRBV4-2
J gene: TRBJ1-2
CDR3 protein: CASSPRLRETGGTMYGYTF

V gene: TRBV5-1
J gene: TRBJ2-2
CDR3 protein: CASSFGRGQGVAGELFF

V gene: TRBV2
J gene: TRBJ1-1
CDR3 protein: CASSEVPGGTEAFF

V gene: TRBV2
J gene: TRBJ1-1
CDR3 protein: CASSQQGMGKAFF

V gene: TRBV30
J gene: TRBJ2-7
CDR3 protein: CAWSEGTGDNEQYF

V gene: TRBV7-2
J gene: TRBJ2-7
CDR3 protein: CASSSLAGGLYEQYF

V gene: TRBV15
J gene: TRBJ2-3
CDR3 protein: CATSRGLAGGQTQYF

V gene: TRBV9
J gene: TRBJ1-4
CDR3 protein: CASSGGQANEKLFF

V gene: TRBV2
J gene: TRBJ2-3
CDR3 protein: CASSEPTGGTQYF

V gene: TRBV4-1
J gene: TRBJ2-2
CDR3 protein: CASSLRLAGGTGELFF

V gene: TRBV6-1
J gene: TRBJ2-1
CDR3 protein: CASSEMWGPYNEQFF

V gene: TRBV28
J gene: TRBJ1-1
CDR3 protein: CASSLDRGMTEAFF

V gene: TRBV30
J gene: TRBJ2-1
CDR3 protein: CAWSVSGGGEFF

V gene: TRBV28
J gene: TRBJ1-4
CDR3 protein: CASSPDRGKLFF

V gene: TRBV7-3
J gene: TRBJ1-2
CDR3 protein: CASSPGIGYGYTF

V gene: TRBV2
J gene: TRBJ1-5
CDR3 protein: CASSEFQEIQPQHF

V gene: TRBV2
J gene: TRBJ1-1
CDR3 protein: CASSSRGTEAFF

V gene: TRBV5-1
J gene: TRBJ2-2
CDR3 protein: CASSLDGGASTGELFF

V gene: TRBV7-9
J gene: TRBJ1-1
CDR3 protein: CASSFNQGGTEAFF

V gene: TRBV7-2
J gene: TRBJ2-3
CDR3 protein: CASSPSGSGGADTQYF

V gene: TRBV6-5
J gene: TRBJ1-1
CDR3 protein: CVAGGGRNTEAFF

V gene: TRBV5-1
J gene: TRBJ1-2
CDR3 protein: CASSLEGNYGYTF

V gene: TRBV28
J gene: TRBJ2-7
CDR3 protein: CASGTVPYEQYF

V gene: TRBV5-4
J gene: TRBJ2-5
CDR3 protein: CASSLTPQVETQYF

V gene: TRBV19
J gene: TRBJ2-7
CDR3 protein: CASSTSTAYEQYF